This T cell receptor beta chain was sequenced in a study of T cell responses to AZD1222 COVID-19 vaccine. Some clones are missing from TCRdb's copy, which holds only in-frame ones; the method was immunoSEQ multiplex PCR. The repertoire holds about 150,000 clones, with roughly nine tenths as singletons. The V and J ends lost 7 bases and 6 bases, in that order; junction bases with no gene match: 3. This CDR3 contains 11 residues. Germline CDR1 DFQATT, CDR2 SNEGSKA (reference sequence). Comment on this clone: Its antigen is currently unknown.

Broader study findings: Following two doses of AZD1222, Spike-specific TCR breadth and depth rose.

The receptor was isolated from an adult who had recovered from COVID-19. This rearrangement joins TRBV20-1 to TRBJ2-3, with TRBD2 identical over 8 bases. Material: peripheral blood, obtained after recovery from COVID-19. For the CDR3, the DNA is TGCAGTGGGGAGCGGGGGGATACGCAGTATTTT. Translating it yields CSGERGDTQYF.